Each of the 25 T cell receptor beta chains below was sequenced from the same sample in a study of T cell changes during pregnancy in multiple sclerosis. TCRdb's copy holds only in-frame clones and misses some; the assay was immunoSEQ multiplex PCR. The sample includes 56,000 or so clones, around 85% seen only once; the top ten take approximately 0.4%. The sequences come from CD4+ T cells from peripheral blood mononuclear cells, collected in the third trimester of pregnancy. The receptor source for this set is a female donor with multiple sclerosis, enrolled in a pregnancy study.

The gene calls are TRBV4-2 and TRBJ2-1; 9 positions agree with TRBD2. The CDR3 spans 16 residues. Germline CDR1 reads LGHNA; CDR2 reads YNFKEQ. With 0 bases clipped from V and 4 bases from J, the junction kept 4 bases outside the gene matches. The CDR3 here is CASSQDLSGSYNEQFF. CDR3 nucleotide sequence: TGTGCCAGCAGCCAAGATCTTAGCGGGAGTTACAATGAGCAGTTCTTC.

In DNA form, the CDR3 reads TGTGCCAGTAGTATAGCGGCTAGCGGGAGCCATGAGGAGACCCAGTACTTC. Protein: CASSIAASGSHEETQYF. The V gene is TRBV19, the J gene TRBJ2-5, with 10 bases identical to TRBD2. The CDR3 consists of 17 residues. Germline assignment: CDR1 LNHDA and CDR2 SQIVND (reference sequence). The junction had 10 bases not matched to a gene; V was cut back by 1 base and J by 5 bases.

This rearrangement joins TRBV12-2 to TRBJ2-1; the tabulated D call, TRBD2, remains unverified against the DNA. TRBV12-2 is a pseudogene locus. There are 16 residues in the CDR3. The CDR3 loop is CASRLGCLAGYNEQFF. The DNA of the CDR3 is TGTGCAAGTCGCTTAGGATGCCTAGCGGGATACAATGAGCAGTTCTTC.

The CDR3 DNA follows: TGTGCCTGGAGTGTACAGGAGAGGGAAAAACTGTTTTTT. Its protein is CAWSVQEREKLFF. The rearrangement joins TRBV30 to TRBJ1-4; a possible D gene is TRBD1 (5 bases). CDR1 and CDR2 (germline): GTSNPN, SVGIG (reference sequence). The CDR3 has 13 amino acids. Trimming removed 0 bases from V and 8 bases from J, with 10 bases in between.

This chain uses TRBV5-1 with TRBJ2-5; D possibly corresponds to TRBD2 (6 bases). V was cut by 0 bases and J by 3 bases, with 12 bases left in between. CDR3 length equals 15 residues. The germline V gene has CDR1 SGHRS and CDR2 YFSETQ. The CDR3 nucleotides read TGCGCCAGCAGCTTGGAAGTCGCGGGGAAAGAGACCCAGTACTTC. As protein: CASSLEVAGKETQYF.

This chain joins TRBV30 and TRBJ1-1; 8 bases agree with TRBD1. The V and J ends lost 7 bases and 3 bases, in that order; junction bases with no gene match: 10. The CDR3 is made up of 14 amino acids. Germline CDR1 GTSNPN, CDR2 SVGIG (reference sequence). The CDR3 nucleotides read TGTGCCTCTCAGGGGGCAAGGGTCGACACTGAAGCTTTCTTT. It is translated as CASQGARVDTEAFF.

The count of this clone is one. The gene calls are TRBV19 and TRBJ2-3; 13 bases are shared with TRBD2. The CDR3 extends over 15 amino acids. With 6 bases clipped from V and 5 bases from J, the junction kept 5 bases outside the gene matches. In germline, CDR1 is LNHDA, CDR2 SQIVND (reference sequence). DNA of the CDR3: TGTGCCAGTAGGACACTAGCGGGGGGGAAAGATACGCAGTATTTT. Translating gives CASRTLAGGKDTQYF.

The rearrangement joins TRBV28 to TRBJ1-2; TRBD1 matches 9 bases. Trimming at V came to 6 bases and at J to 8 bases, leaving 16 bases not matched to a gene. There are 16 residues in the CDR3. Germline CDR1 reads MDHEN; CDR2 reads SYDVKM. CDR3 loop: CASSPRSRDRARGYTF. The CDR3 bases are TGTGCCAGCAGCCCGAGGAGCCGGGACAGGGCGAGGGGCTACACCTTC.

V gene TRBV2 combines with J gene TRBJ2-1, with 11 bases fitting TRBD1. This CDR3 has 15 amino acids. Germline lookup yields CDR1 SNHLY and CDR2 FYNNEI. Trimming removed 1 base from V and 9 bases from J; junction bases left unmatched: 5. The CDR3: CASSEGWTGGSEQFF. The CDR3 coding sequence is TGTGCCAGCAGTGAAGGTTGGACAGGGGGCAGTGAGCAGTTCTTC.

V is TRBV7-9 and J is TRBJ2-7; 11 bases align to TRBD1. The CDR3 length is 15 residues. Per germline, CDR1 SEHNR and CDR2 FQNEAQ (reference sequence). J lost 2 bases, V lost 5 bases, and 5 bases had no gene match. CDR3 sequence reads: CASSPRDRGTYEQYF. The CDR3 coding sequence is TGTGCCAGCAGCCCCCGGGACAGGGGGACCTACGAGCAGTACTTC.

The rearrangement uses TRBV13 and TRBJ2-7; possibly TRBD2 for D (6 bases). Looked up from germline, CDR1 is PRHDT and CDR2 is FYEKMQ (reference sequence). The CDR3 consists of 14 residues. V was pared by 4 bases and J by 0 bases, with 10 bases between. The chain's CDR3 is CASSSGLRSYEQYF. CDR3 DNA: TGTGCCAGCAGCTCGGGACTCCGCTCCTACGAGCAGTACTTC.

The chain is built from TRBV4-2 and TRBJ2-2; D might be TRBD2 (5 bases). CDR1 LGHNA and CDR2 YNFKEQ come from the germline V gene. Trimming took 0 bases from V and 6 from J, leaving 14 bases between them. The length of the CDR3 is 16 residues. As DNA, the CDR3 is TGTGCCAGCAGCCAAGAAGGTGGGAGTTGGGCCGGGGAGCTGTTTTTT. Protein: CASSQEGGSWAGELFF.

J is TRBJ1-6 and V is TRBV29-1, with 7 bases identical to TRBD1. The CDR3 consists of 15 residues. Germline V lookup: CDR1 SQVTM, CDR2 ANQGSEA. Losses at the gene ends were 1 base for V and 8 bases for J; bases not matched to a gene: 8. The CDR3 DNA follows: TGCAGCGTTGAAGTCGTAGGAGACAGGGATTCACCCCTCCACTTT. Translated: CSVEVVGDRDSPLHF.

V gene TRBV11-2 combines with J gene TRBJ1-5; 7 nucleotides agree with TRBD1. Germline CDR1 is SGHAT and CDR2 is FQNNGV. This CDR3 spans 16 amino acids. Trimming removed 1 base from V and 6 bases from J; junction bases left unmatched: 9. The CDR3 loop is CASSLAGQEGGQPQHF. CDR3 sequence (DNA): TGTGCCAGCAGCTTAGCCGGACAGGAAGGTGGTCAGCCCCAGCATTTT.

The chain couples TRBV27 to TRBJ1-5, with D tentatively TRBD1 (6 bases). The CDR3 totals 15 residues. Germline CDR1 and CDR2: MNHEY and SMNVEV (reference sequence). The V end lost 6 bases, the J end lost 3 bases, and 15 bases lay between the germline ends. The DNA of the CDR3 is TGTGCCAGCAGAGCAGGACAGCACTCCAATCAGCCCCAGCATTTT. Protein sequence: CASRAGQHSNQPQHF.

The rearrangement uses TRBV20-1 and TRBJ1-1; the D gene is possibly TRBD1 (6 bases). The CDR3 is 11 residues long. Per the germline V gene, CDR1 is DFQATT and CDR2 is SNEGSKA (reference sequence). The CDR3 here is CSARGNTEAFF. The CDR3 nucleotides read TGCAGCGCCAGGGGAAACACTGAAGCTTTCTTT.

This chain connects TRBV27 to TRBJ1-2, with D tentatively TRBD1 (5 bases). Germline CDR1 reads MNHEY; CDR2 reads SMNVEV (reference sequence). CDR3 size: 16 residues. V was clipped by 2 bases and J by 4 bases, with 17 bases between them. This chain's CDR3 is CASSLGSGLDFYGYTF. CDR3 nucleotide sequence: TGTGCCAGCAGTTTAGGATCGGGACTGGATTTCTATGGCTACACCTTC.

CDR3 residues: CASSPAGAGGDYEQYF. Here the CDR3 DNA reads TGTGCCAGCAGCCCCGCCGGGGCGGGGGGTGATTACGAGCAGTACTTC. The chain carries TRBV7-3 and TRBJ2-7, with 8 nucleotides matching TRBD2. CDR3 length equals 16 residues. Germline CDR1 SGHTA, CDR2 FQGTGA. V was clipped by 5 bases and J by 4 bases; unmatched bases: 13.

The J gene is TRBJ2-1, the V gene TRBV19; 14 positions match TRBD2. This CDR3 is built from 17 residues. The V gene's germline CDR1 is LNHDA and CDR2 SQIVND (reference sequence). The V and J ends lost 5 bases and 10 bases, in that order; junction bases with no gene match: 13. The CDR3 nucleotides read TGTGCCAGTAGTCGCGGACAGGGACTAGCGGGGGCGCAGGAGCAGTTCTTC. This translates into CASSRGQGLAGAQEQFF.

This sequence joins TRBV13 and TRBJ1-1; 10 bases fit TRBD1. Germline lookup yields CDR1 PRHDT and CDR2 FYEKMQ (reference sequence). V trimming: 3 bases; J trimming: 4 bases; junction bases outside the gene matches: 8. This CDR3 region has 16 residues. Here the CDR3 reads CASSLGTGETVTEAFF. CDR3 nucleotide sequence: TGTGCCAGCAGCTTGGGGACAGGGGAGACGGTCACTGAAGCTTTCTTT.

The chain employs TRBV7-2 and TRBJ2-1; 10 bases line up with TRBD2. The germline V gene encodes CDR1 SGHTA and CDR2 FQGNSA. This CDR3 contains 14 residues. Unmatched junction bases numbered 8, after V lost 8 bases and J lost 7 bases. The CDR3 loop reads CASLRTSGANEQFF. The CDR3 DNA is TGTGCCAGCCTAAGGACTAGCGGAGCAAATGAGCAGTTCTTC.

The chain has TRBV7-2 and TRBJ2-5, with TRBD1 identical over 8 bases. Trimming at V came to 3 bases and at J to 2 bases, leaving 5 bases not matched to a gene. The CDR3 covers 15 residues. Germline V lookup: CDR1 SGHTA, CDR2 FQGNSA. The CDR3 DNA sequence: TGTGCCAGCAGCTTTAATTGGGACAGGCAAGAGACCCAGTACTTC. This sequence encodes CASSFNWDRQETQYF. The full variable domain, completed using reference TRBV7-2 and TRBJ2-5, is GAGVSQSPSNKVTEKGKDVELRCDPISGHTALYWYRQSLGQGLEFLIYFQGNSAPDKSGLPSDRFSAERTGGSVSTLTIQRTQQEDSAVYLCASSFNWDRQETQYFGPGTRLLVL.

The chain links TRBV19 to TRBJ2-3; D unclear. From germline, CDR1 is LNHDA and CDR2 SQIVND (reference sequence). V was trimmed by 5 bases and J by 6 bases, leaving 12 bases between them. The CDR3 contains 13 residues. The CDR3 here is CASSRVPWDTQYF. DNA of the CDR3: TGTGCCAGTAGTCGGGTACCGTGGGATACGCAGTATTTT.

The V call is TRBV5-8, the J call TRBJ2-3, with 9 bases aligning to TRBD2. V lost 0 bases and J lost 5; bases outside the gene matches: 7. The germline gives CDR1 SGHTS, CDR2 YDEGEE. The CDR3 contains 16 residues. The CDR3 sequence: CASSLGLAGAEDTQYF. CDR3 nucleotide sequence: TGTGCCAGCAGCTTGGGCTTAGCGGGAGCGGAAGATACGCAGTATTTT.

The J gene is TRBJ1-3, the V gene TRBV6-5; D gene unclear. Germline CDR1 reads MNHEY; CDR2 reads SVGAGI. The length of the CDR3 is 15 residues. V was trimmed by 0 bases and J by 8 bases, leaving 14 bases between them. CDR3 region: CASSYSAVAADTIYF. The CDR3 DNA sequence: TGTGCCAGCAGTTACTCTGCGGTCGCGGCGGACACCATATATTTT.